The subject of this entry is one TCR beta chain. V was clipped by 4 bases and J by 5 bases; unmatched bases: 4. The CDR3 loop spans 13 amino acids. Germline-derived CDR1 and CDR2 are SGHTA and FQGNSA. Original analysis: The assay estimated nucleated cells by amplifying reference gene primers. Profiled with immunoSEQ multiplex PCR; TCRdb holds only in-frame clones, not every one. V and J calls and clone size follow that table, whereas D and trimming were derived from the DNA. The data show about 120,000 clones, around 84% seen once. The source of the sample is a study of blood T cell repertoires in COVID-19. Study in general: Acute and convalescent COVID-19 specimens originated in the United States, Italy and Spain.

Assignment of participants to cohorts was predicated upon participant-reported clinical history. Sequencing was done on a sample of PBMCs or T cells enriched from blood (not recorded which). This sequence was found in a woman younger than 45 who had recovered from COVID-19. V usage is TRBV7-2 and J usage is TRBJ1-2; TRBD1 aligns across 7 bases. This CDR3 is CASSSGQKYGYTF. The CDR3 DNA follows: TGTGCCAGCAGCTCGGGACAGAAATATGGCTACACCTTC.